Detailed here is one TCR beta chain. Its matching antigen is unknown. This CDR3 is built from 14 residues. V lost 3 bases and J 9 bases, leaving 13 bases between the germline ends. Germline V gene lookup returns CDR1 SGDLS and CDR2 YYNGEE. Amplification yielded TCR beta CDR3 regions, with RNA transcripts as the source. TCR CDR3 underwent first-round RT-PCR with the HTBI primer set. TCRdb itself ran the multiplex PCR reads through MiXCR, one entry per CDR3 protein. The repertoire holds around 350,000 distinct CDR3 sequences, with 13% to 15% as singletons. The data were obtained in a study of T cells in Graves' hyperthyroidism and ophthalmopathy. Findings and caveats of the study: Using 13 V-J features, a model discriminated ophthalmopathy from stable hyperthyroidism. Ophthalmopathy, which appeared later, was predicted by the model a median approximately six months before onset.

This chain connects TRBV9 to TRBJ2-6, with D perhaps TRBD2 (6 bases). Sequencing input: blood. This TCR derives from an older woman with Graves' ophthalmopathy. CDR3 protein: CASSAPREVNVLTF. CDR3 coding DNA: TGTGCCAGCAGCGCCCCCAGGGAGGTCAACGTCCTGACTTTC. The variable domain in full, completed from reference TRBV9 and TRBJ2-6, reads DSGVTQTPKHLITATGQRVTLRCSPRSGDLSVYWYQQSLDQGLQFLIQYYNGEERAKGNILERFSAQQFPDLHSELNLSSLELGDSALYFCASSAPREVNVLTFGAGSRLTVL.